Listed below are T cell receptor beta chains from one sample, sequenced in a study of pediatric ulcerative colitis. The method was immunoSEQ multiplex PCR; TCRdb's version includes in-frame clones alone and lacks a portion of them. The sample yields 60,000 to 75,000 clones, 77% seen once. Sequenced sample: blood. All receptors come from a boy between 10 and 17 years old with moderate ulcerative colitis. CDR3s include the opening cysteine and the closing phenylalanine or tryptophan. The order of the fields is CDR3 length, clone size, V gene, D gene, J gene, CDR3 DNA, CDR3 protein. A D gene is named only where the DNA matches it firmly. Clone size appears in some rows only: once, few, many, or a class for an expanded clone.

len: 14; abundance: .; v_gene: TRBV4-1; d_gene: .; j_gene: TRBJ2-5; CDR3nt: TGCGCCAGCAGCCGCAGACTAGTTGACGAGACCCAGTACTTC; CDR3aa: CASSRRLVDETQYF
len: 14; abundance: .; v_gene: TRBV28; d_gene: TRBD2; j_gene: TRBJ2-1; CDR3nt: TGTGCCAGCAGCCTCACTAGCGGGAGTAGTGAGCAGTTCTTC; CDR3aa: CASSLTSGSSEQFF
len: 14; abundance: .; v_gene: TRBV2; d_gene: .; j_gene: TRBJ2-4; CDR3nt: TGTGCCAGTCGAAGGGCTGTAGCCAAAAACATTCAGTACTTC; CDR3aa: CASRRAVAKNIQYF
len: 18; abundance: .; v_gene: TRBV7-6; d_gene: TRBD1; j_gene: TRBJ2-7; CDR3nt: TGTGCCAGCAGCTCCTATCCTCCACAGGGGCCCCGCTCCTACGAGCAGTACTTC; CDR3aa: CASSSYPPQGPRSYEQYF
len: 14; abundance: .; v_gene: TRBV6-5; d_gene: TRBD1; j_gene: TRBJ2-7; CDR3nt: TGTGCCAGCAGCTGGGACAGTGGCCCCTACGAGCAGTACTTC; CDR3aa: CASSWDSGPYEQYF
len: 14; abundance: .; v_gene: TRBV19; d_gene: .; j_gene: TRBJ2-5; CDR3nt: TGTGCCAGTAGTATGGGGGCCAACCAAGAGACCCAGTACTTC; CDR3aa: CASSMGANQETQYF
len: 15; abundance: .; v_gene: TRBV19; d_gene: .; j_gene: TRBJ1-3; CDR3nt: TGTGCCAGTAGGACAGAAGACATCTCTGGAAACACCATATATTTT; CDR3aa: CASRTEDISGNTIYF
len: 13; abundance: .; v_gene: TRBV30; d_gene: .; j_gene: TRBJ1-2; CDR3nt: TGTGCCTGGAGTGTAGGGGGGCCCTATGGCTACACCTTC; CDR3aa: CAWSVGGPYGYTF
len: 17; abundance: .; v_gene: TRBV7-9; d_gene: TRBD1; j_gene: TRBJ1-4; CDR3nt: TGTGCCAGCAGCGGCAACAGGGGCGCTACAACTAATGAAAAACTGTTTTTT; CDR3aa: CASSGNRGATTNEKLFF
len: 17; abundance: .; v_gene: TRBV4-3; d_gene: .; j_gene: TRBJ2-1; CDR3nt: TGCGCCAGCAGCCAAGATGCCAGGGGTAGCTCCTACAATGAGCAGTTCTTC; CDR3aa: CASSQDARGSSYNEQFF
len: 15; abundance: .; v_gene: TRBV18; d_gene: .; j_gene: TRBJ2-1; CDR3nt: TGTGCCAGCTCACCCAGACGAGACGTTTACAATGAGCAGTTCTTC; CDR3aa: CASSPRRDVYNEQFF
len: 14; abundance: .; v_gene: TRBV7-6; d_gene: .; j_gene: TRBJ1-6; CDR3nt: TGTGCCAGCAGATCAGGGATCCCCAATTCACCCCTCCACTTT; CDR3aa: CASRSGIPNSPLHF
len: 14; abundance: few; v_gene: TRBV4-2; d_gene: .; j_gene: TRBJ1-1; CDR3nt: TGTGCCAGCAGCCAAGATATGGGGTTCACTGAAGCTTTCTTT; CDR3aa: CASSQDMGFTEAFF
len: 12; abundance: .; v_gene: TRBV2; d_gene: .; j_gene: TRBJ1-5; CDR3nt: TGTGCCAGCAGTTTCGCGGATCAGCCCCAGCATTTT; CDR3aa: CASSFADQPQHF
len: 15; abundance: .; v_gene: TRBV7-3; d_gene: .; j_gene: TRBJ2-7; CDR3nt: TGTGCCAGCAGCTTAACAGCAGATGGCTCCTACGAGCAGTACTTC; CDR3aa: CASSLTADGSYEQYF
len: 14; abundance: .; v_gene: TRBV30; d_gene: .; j_gene: TRBJ1-1; CDR3nt: TGTGCCTGGACCCTGTTGTGGGGATTCACTGAAGCTTTCTTT; CDR3aa: CAWTLLWGFTEAFF
len: 15; abundance: few; v_gene: TRBV7-9; d_gene: .; j_gene: TRBJ1-1; CDR3nt: TGTGCCAGCACCCACGGCGGGGGGATGAACACTGAAGCTTTCTTT; CDR3aa: CASTHGGGMNTEAFF
len: 16; abundance: .; v_gene: TRBV4-2; d_gene: TRBD2; j_gene: TRBJ2-3; CDR3nt: TGTGCCAGCAGCCATCTCAGCGGGAGAAGGACAGATACGCAGTATTTT; CDR3aa: CASSHLSGRRTDTQYF
len: 15; abundance: .; v_gene: TRBV5-1; d_gene: .; j_gene: TRBJ1-4; CDR3nt: TGCGCCAGCAGCTTGGAGGGACTTTCTAAGGAAAAACTGTTTTTT; CDR3aa: CASSLEGLSKEKLFF
len: 18; abundance: .; v_gene: TRBV11-1; d_gene: TRBD2; j_gene: TRBJ2-3; CDR3nt: TGTGCCAGCAGCTCCGGGACTAGCGGGAGTTATACCACAGATACGCAGTATTTT; CDR3aa: CASSSGTSGSYTTDTQYF
len: 15; abundance: .; v_gene: TRBV7-6; d_gene: .; j_gene: TRBJ2-2; CDR3nt: TGTGCCAGCAGCCCGGCTCGGGGGAACACCGGGGAGCTGTTTTTT; CDR3aa: CASSPARGNTGELFF
len: 14; abundance: .; v_gene: TRBV6-1; d_gene: TRBD1; j_gene: TRBJ1-1; CDR3nt: TGTGCCAGCAGTGACGGACAGGGTGATACTGAAGCTTTCTTT; CDR3aa: CASSDGQGDTEAFF
len: 15; abundance: .; v_gene: TRBV5-1; d_gene: .; j_gene: TRBJ1-6; CDR3nt: TGCGCCAGCAGCTTGTCAGCCGGGGATAATTCACCCCTCCACTTT; CDR3aa: CASSLSAGDNSPLHF
len: 16; abundance: .; v_gene: TRBV27; d_gene: TRBD2; j_gene: TRBJ2-7; CDR3nt: TGTGCCAGCAGTTTATCTGCGGGGGACCTGATCAACGAGCAGTACTTC; CDR3aa: CASSLSAGDLINEQYF
len: 12; abundance: once; v_gene: TRBV6-1; d_gene: .; j_gene: TRBJ1-2; CDR3nt: TGTGCCAGCAGCTGGACTAACTATGGCTACACCTTC; CDR3aa: CASSWTNYGYTF